Listed below are T cell receptor gamma chains from one sample, sequenced in a study of Vδ1+ human thymocytes. TCRdb reanalysed the multiplex PCR reads with CATT. The sample includes more than 25,000 gamma-chain clones, about a fifth seen only once; the top ten take 1.5% to 2%. Sequencing was performed on Vdelta1+ gamma-delta thymocytes from the thymus. These receptor sequences come from a boy in the first two years of life who had congenital heart surgery. The CDR3 runs from the conserved cysteine through the conserved F or W. Clone size is stated in some rows and not others, as once, few, many or a class when expanded.

clone_size: few
v_call: TRGV3
j_call: TRGJP2
cdr3_length: 14
cdr3_aa: CATWSVVCDWIKTF
cdr3_nt: TGTGCCACCTGGTCCGTTGTGTGTGATTGGATCAAGACGTTT

clone_size: few
v_call: TRGV2
j_call: TRGJ1/TRGJ2
cdr3_length: 16
cdr3_aa: CATWDGPRVNYYKKLF
cdr3_nt: TGTGCCACCTGGGACGGGCCTAGGGTCAATTATTATAAGAAACTCTTT

clone_size: once
v_call: TRGV5
j_call: TRGJ1/TRGJ2
cdr3_length: 13
cdr3_aa: CATWDRPVSWKLF
cdr3_nt: TGTGCCACCTGGGACAGGCCAGTCTCCTGGAAACTCTTT

clone_size: few
v_call: TRGV3
j_call: TRGJ1/TRGJ2
cdr3_length: 14
cdr3_aa: CATWDGPYGAKKLF
cdr3_nt: TGTGCCACCTGGGACGGACCATATGGGGCTAAGAAACTCTTT

clone_size: NA
v_call: TRGV8
j_call: TRGJ1/TRGJ2
cdr3_length: 13
cdr3_aa: CATWVGNYYKKLF
cdr3_nt: TGTGCCACCTGGGTTGGTAATTATTATAAGAAACTCTTT

clone_size: NA
v_call: TRGV4
j_call: TRGJ1/TRGJ2
cdr3_length: 13
cdr3_aa: CATWAHRRYKKLF
cdr3_nt: TGTGCCACCTGGGCGCATCGGAGGTATAAGAAACTCTTT

clone_size: few
v_call: TRGV2
j_call: TRGJP2
cdr3_length: 15
cdr3_aa: CATWDGPGSDWIKTF
cdr3_nt: TGTGCCACCTGGGACGGGCCTGGGAGTGATTGGATCAAGACGTTT

clone_size: few
v_call: TRGV2
j_call: TRGJ1/TRGJ2
cdr3_length: 12
cdr3_aa: CATWDGPIYKLF
cdr3_nt: TGTGCCACCTGGGACGGGCCGATCTACAAACTCTTT

clone_size: few
v_call: TRGV3
j_call: TRGJP1
cdr3_length: 13
cdr3_aa: CATWEITGWFKIF
cdr3_nt: TGTGCCACCTGGGAAATAACTGGTTGGTTCAAGATATTT

clone_size: few
v_call: TRGV3
j_call: TRGJ1/TRGJ2
cdr3_length: 15
cdr3_aa: CATWDSPKNYYKKLF
cdr3_nt: TGTGCCACCTGGGACAGCCCTAAGAATTATTATAAGAAACTCTTT

clone_size: NA
v_call: TRGV5
j_call: TRGJ1/TRGJ2
cdr3_length: 12
cdr3_aa: CATWDRPTLKLF
cdr3_nt: TGTGCCACCTGGGACAGGCCTACACTGAAACTCTTT

clone_size: few
v_call: TRGV3
j_call: TRGJ1/TRGJ2
cdr3_length: 12
cdr3_aa: CATWDRRSKKLF
cdr3_nt: TGTGCCACCTGGGACAGAAGGTCTAAGAAACTCTTT

clone_size: few
v_call: TRGV4
j_call: TRGJP2
cdr3_length: 15
cdr3_aa: CATWDGLGSDWIKTF
cdr3_nt: TGTGCCACCTGGGATGGGCTTGGTAGTGATTGGATCAAGACGTTT

clone_size: NA
v_call: TRGV9
j_call: TRGJ1/TRGJ2
cdr3_length: 11
cdr3_aa: CALWEVCGKLF
cdr3_nt: TGTGCCTTGTGGGAGGTTTGTGGGAAACTCTTT

clone_size: NA
v_call: TRGV9
j_call: TRGJ1/TRGJ2
cdr3_length: 14
cdr3_aa: CALWEVPRYYKKLF
cdr3_nt: TGTGCCTTGTGGGAGGTACCCCGTTATTATAAGAAACTCTTT

clone_size: few
v_call: TRGV4
j_call: TRGJ1/TRGJ2
cdr3_length: 13
cdr3_aa: CATWDEIFVQKLF
cdr3_nt: TGTGCCACCTGGGATGAAATTTTTGTCCAGAAACTCTTT

clone_size: few
v_call: TRGV2
j_call: TRGJ1/TRGJ2
cdr3_length: 14
cdr3_aa: CATWDGPSYYKKLF
cdr3_nt: TGTGCCACCTGGGATGGCCCTTCTTATTATAAGAAACTCTTT

clone_size: few
v_call: TRGV5
j_call: TRGJ1/TRGJ2
cdr3_length: 13
cdr3_aa: CATWDRERAKKLF
cdr3_nt: TGTGCCACCTGGGACAGGGAGAGGGCAAAGAAACTCTTT

clone_size: few
v_call: TRGV5
j_call: TRGJ1/TRGJ2
cdr3_length: 11
cdr3_aa: CATWDISKKLF
cdr3_nt: TGTGCCACCTGGGACATCTCCAAGAAACTCTTT

clone_size: few
v_call: TRGV9
j_call: TRGJ1/TRGJ2
cdr3_length: 9
cdr3_aa: CALWEGKLF
cdr3_nt: TGTGCCTTGTGGGAGGGTAAACTCTTT

clone_size: NA
v_call: TRGV2
j_call: TRGJP2
cdr3_length: 15
cdr3_aa: CATWDGPRSDWIKTF
cdr3_nt: TGTGCCACCTGGGACGGGCCCCGTAGTGATTGGATCAAGACGTTT

clone_size: few
v_call: TRGV2
j_call: TRGJP2
cdr3_length: 12
cdr3_aa: CATWGSDWIKTF
cdr3_nt: TGTGCCACCTGGGGGAGTGATTGGATCAAGACGTTT

clone_size: NA
v_call: TRGV9
j_call: TRGJP1
cdr3_length: 13
cdr3_aa: CALWEGTGRFKIF
cdr3_nt: TGTGCCTTGTGGGAGGGGACTGGTCGGTTCAAGATATTT

clone_size: NA
v_call: TRGV3
j_call: TRGJ1/TRGJ2
cdr3_length: 13
cdr3_aa: CATWDVPYLGKLF
cdr3_nt: TGTGCCACCTGGGACGTTCCTTATTTAGGGAAACTCTTT

clone_size: few
v_call: TRGV5
j_call: TRGJ1/TRGJ2
cdr3_length: 14
cdr3_aa: CATWDRHGRYKKLF
cdr3_nt: TGTGCCACCTGGGACAGGCATGGTCGGTATAAGAAACTCTTT

clone_size: NA
v_call: TRGV9
j_call: TRGJ1/TRGJ2
cdr3_length: 16
cdr3_aa: CALWEGRVHDYYKKLF
cdr3_nt: TGTGCCTTGTGGGAGGGAAGGGTGCACGATTATTATAAGAAACTCTTT

clone_size: NA
v_call: TRGV8
j_call: TRGJ1/TRGJ2
cdr3_length: 14
cdr3_aa: CATWDRQTDYKKLF
cdr3_nt: TGTGCCACCTGGGATAGGCAAACGGATTATAAGAAACTCTTT

clone_size: few
v_call: TRGV9
j_call: TRGJP1
cdr3_length: 15
cdr3_aa: CALWEVRGTGWFKIF
cdr3_nt: TGTGCCTTGTGGGAGGTGCGAGGAACTGGTTGGTTCAAGATATTT

clone_size: few
v_call: TRGV2
j_call: TRGJP
cdr3_length: 15
cdr3_aa: CATWDWELGKKIKVF
cdr3_nt: TGTGCCACCTGGGATTGGGAGTTGGGCAAAAAAATCAAGGTATTT

clone_size: medium-sized
v_call: TRGV4
j_call: TRGJ1/TRGJ2
cdr3_length: 12
cdr3_aa: CATWDEGYKKLF
cdr3_nt: TGTGCCACCTGGGATGAGGGTTATAAGAAACTCTTT

clone_size: few
v_call: TRGV9
j_call: TRGJ1/TRGJ2
cdr3_length: 12
cdr3_aa: CALWERYYKKLF
cdr3_nt: TGTGCCTTGTGGGAGCGCTATTATAAGAAACTCTTT

clone_size: NA
v_call: TRGV3
j_call: TRGJ1/TRGJ2
cdr3_length: 14
cdr3_aa: CATWDCPFNYKKLF
cdr3_nt: TGTGCCACCTGGGACTGCCCCTTTAATTATAAGAAACTCTTT

clone_size: few
v_call: TRGV3
j_call: TRGJ1/TRGJ2
cdr3_length: 14
cdr3_aa: CATWDRLRYYKKLF
cdr3_nt: TGTGCCACCTGGGACAGGCTGCGGTATTATAAGAAACTCTTT

clone_size: few
v_call: TRGV4
j_call: TRGJ1/TRGJ2
cdr3_length: 11
cdr3_aa: CATWVARTKLF
cdr3_nt: TGTGCCACCTGGGTCGCCCGCACGAAACTCTTT

clone_size: few
v_call: TRGV9
j_call: TRGJ1/TRGJ2
cdr3_length: 12
cdr3_aa: CALLGGYYKKLF
cdr3_nt: TGTGCCTTGTTGGGGGGTTATTATAAGAAACTCTTT

clone_size: few
v_call: TRGV9
j_call: TRGJ1/TRGJ2
cdr3_length: 12
cdr3_aa: CALWDLYYKKLF
cdr3_nt: TGTGCCTTGTGGGATCTTTATTATAAGAAACTCTTT

clone_size: NA
v_call: TRGV9
j_call: TRGJ1/TRGJ2
cdr3_length: 14
cdr3_aa: CALWEARTYYKKLF
cdr3_nt: TGTGCCTTGTGGGAGGCAAGAACTTATTATAAGAAACTCTTT